This T cell receptor beta chain is from a study of molecular identifiers for immune sequencing clone quantification. Looking at the study overall: The replicates split RNA from about 19,000 or 110,000 naive CD8 cells five ways and sequenced four. General study results and limits: Highly expanded clone sizes could end up underestimated if a barcode were shared by identical TCR molecules. Researchers reportedly could pick up spiked Jurkat TCR RNA from one cell mixed into about a million naive cells. Clonotypes topping 20 RNA copies carried over 98% of effector molecules but under 1% of naive ones.

TCRdb reprocessed the PCR reads via MiXCR and lists one record per CDR3 protein. The data contain about 68,000 distinct CDR3 sequences, approximately 18% of them singletons. The CDR3 totals 15 residues. Germline V CDR1 and CDR2: SEHNR, FQNEAQ (reference sequence). In the case of this clonotype: Its specificity is unknown. At one end, the junction sequence differs from germline, possibly due to a read error.

The specimen was naive CD8+ T cells from blood, with Jurkat cell RNA spiked in. Subset in this sample: FACS-sorted CD8+CD4-CCR7+CD45RA+ naive T cells. The chain joins TRBV7-9 to TRBJ2-7, with a tentative D call TRBD1 (6 bases). The clonotype originates from a human donor in good health. Some libraries in this study had Jurkat cell RNA spiked in. The CDR3 protein is CTSSHRTDWAGEQYF. As DNA, the CDR3 is TGTACCAGCAGCCACCGGACAGATTGGGCAGGCGAGCAGTACTTC.